The source of this T cell receptor (beta chain) is a study of T cell clones after liver transplantation. On the study more broadly: Post-transplant blood was tracked for graft-donor-reactive T cell clones identified in a pre-transplant mixed lymphocyte reaction. Draws occurred before transplant, before withdrawal, and after complete or failed withdrawal. Standard immunosuppression, with no induction, continued until 12-24 months after transplant.

The table came from immunoSEQ multiplex PCR; TCRdb's copy has only in-frame clones and leaves some out. This table holds around 6,100 clones, over 75% found once. J was trimmed by 5 bases and V by 5 bases; bases with no gene match: 5. This CDR3 is built from 15 residues. From germline, CDR1 is SEHNR and CDR2 FQNEAQ (reference sequence). The chain carries TRBV7-9 and TRBJ1-6; TRBD1 aligns across 8 bases. The TCR originated in a human donor who received a liver transplant. The specimen comprised CD8+ T cells from blood, sampled before liver transplant. In DNA, the CDR3 is TGTGCCAGCAGCCCAGTGGGACAGGATAATTCACCCCTCCACTTT. It encodes CASSPVGQDNSPLHF.